This T cell receptor beta chain stems from a study of response to subunit inactivated influenza vaccine (dated by TCRdb to between 2018 and 2020). With regard to the full study: Deep quantitative profiling of the T cell receptor repertoire was used in the study to follow responses to a trivalent subunit inactivated influenza vaccine. What the research found in general, with its limitations: It was suggested by the authors that each seasonal influenza vaccination may recruit only a limited number of new T cells.

As encoded in the germline V gene (reference sequence), CDR1 is DFQATT while CDR2 is SNEGSKA. The V end gives up 5 bases and the J end 0 bases, leaving 4 bases in the junction not matched to a gene. The CDR3, cysteine through phenylalanine, is 15 amino acids long. The DNA shown is the 45-base CDR3, in frame from base 1. Receptor amplification or capture employed RT-PCR. Sequencing was performed on an Illumina HiSeq 2500. Through fastp at Q25 and MiXCR, TCRdb rebuilt clones from the public reads, retaining in-frame beta chains. Rows are unified per CDR3 protein, each entry keeping the most common DNA and genes. This sample holds roughly 520,000 distinct CDR3 sequences; roughly 25% were observed only once. The ten largest clones take up 1.5% to 2% of the sample. This clonotype was counted at least ten times. The antigen it recognizes is unknown. One base away there is no much larger clone; base qualities are not given.

The rearrangement joined TRBV20-1 to TRBJ2-3; 11 bases in between match TRBD2. Here the sequenced sample was CD4+ T cells sorted from PBMCs, taken 4 to 6 days after vaccination. This TCR came from a man aged 45-65 years who received an inactivated influenza vaccine. Donor details come from another sample of the same person, matched by shared clones. The CDR3 protein is CSALRLAGSTDTQYF. The base sequence is TGCAGTGCTTTGAGACTAGCGGGGAGCACAGATACGCAGTATTTT.